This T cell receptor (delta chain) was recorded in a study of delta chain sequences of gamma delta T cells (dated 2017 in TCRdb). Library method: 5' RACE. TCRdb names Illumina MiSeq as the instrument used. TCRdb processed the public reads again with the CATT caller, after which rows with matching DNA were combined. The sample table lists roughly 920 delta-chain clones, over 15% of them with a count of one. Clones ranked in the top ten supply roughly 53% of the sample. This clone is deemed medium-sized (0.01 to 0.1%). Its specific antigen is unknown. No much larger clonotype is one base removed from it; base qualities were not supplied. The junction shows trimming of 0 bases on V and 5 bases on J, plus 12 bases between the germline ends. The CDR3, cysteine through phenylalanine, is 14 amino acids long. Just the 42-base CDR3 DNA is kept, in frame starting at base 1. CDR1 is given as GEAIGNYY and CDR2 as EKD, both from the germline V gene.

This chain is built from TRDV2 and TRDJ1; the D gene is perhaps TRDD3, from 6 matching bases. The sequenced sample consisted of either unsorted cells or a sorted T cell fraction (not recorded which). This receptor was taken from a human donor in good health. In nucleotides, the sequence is TGTGCCTGTGACACCGTAGGTACTGGGGATAAACTCATCTTT. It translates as CACDTVGTGDKLIF.